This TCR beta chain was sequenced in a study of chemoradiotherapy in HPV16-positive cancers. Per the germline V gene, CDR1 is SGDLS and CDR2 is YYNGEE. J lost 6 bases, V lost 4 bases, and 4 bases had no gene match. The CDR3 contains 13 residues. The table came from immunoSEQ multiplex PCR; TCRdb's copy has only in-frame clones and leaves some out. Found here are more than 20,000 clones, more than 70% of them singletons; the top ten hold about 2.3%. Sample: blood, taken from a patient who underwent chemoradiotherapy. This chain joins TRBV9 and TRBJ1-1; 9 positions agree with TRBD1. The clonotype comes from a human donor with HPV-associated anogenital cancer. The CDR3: CASSKTGGAEAFF. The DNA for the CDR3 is TGTGCCAGCAGCAAGACAGGGGGAGCTGAAGCTTTCTTT.